These T cell receptor beta chains were read from a single sample in a study of blood T cell repertoires in COVID-19. Profiled with immunoSEQ multiplex PCR; TCRdb holds only in-frame clones, not every one. Here the sample spans hundreds of thousands of clones, 89% being singletons. Specimen: PBMCs or T cells enriched from blood (not recorded which). These receptors were collected from a woman aged 40 to 50 who had recovered from COVID-19. Each CDR3 is given with its conserved first and last residue. Each record gives: J gene, V gene, CDR3 protein.

j_call: TRBJ1-5; v_call: TRBV28; cdr3_aa: CASTRDRVNQWPQHF
j_call: TRBJ2-3; v_call: TRBV7-9; cdr3_aa: CASAQGSDTQYF
j_call: TRBJ2-1; v_call: TRBV5-1; cdr3_aa: CASSLSRAAGGPYNEQFF
j_call: TRBJ2-7; v_call: TRBV11-2; cdr3_aa: CASSRDRSSYEQYF
j_call: TRBJ2-7; v_call: TRBV28; cdr3_aa: CASTPGSSYEQYF
j_call: TRBJ2-3; v_call: TRBV7-3; cdr3_aa: CASSSSGGGTDTQYF
j_call: TRBJ2-3; v_call: TRBV3-1/TRBV3-2; cdr3_aa: CASSQDRGPFDTQYF
j_call: TRBJ2-4; v_call: TRBV28; cdr3_aa: CASSSPVAGLNIQYF
j_call: TRBJ2-2; v_call: TRBV5-1; cdr3_aa: CASSLVLAGLNTGELFF
j_call: TRBJ1-1; v_call: TRBV7-6; cdr3_aa: CASSLLGGSAEAFF
j_call: TRBJ2-1; v_call: TRBV5-4; cdr3_aa: CASSGGSGNTYNEQFF
j_call: TRBJ2-5; v_call: TRBV12-5; cdr3_aa: CASGPGTDPQETQYF
j_call: TRBJ1-2; v_call: TRBV20-1; cdr3_aa: CSASTGRGPDGYTF
j_call: TRBJ1-5; v_call: TRBV28; cdr3_aa: CASSTTGENGQPQHF
j_call: TRBJ1-1; v_call: TRBV12-5; cdr3_aa: CASGSGTANTEAFF
j_call: TRBJ2-5; v_call: TRBV3-1/TRBV3-2; cdr3_aa: CASSQNPITGKETQYF
j_call: TRBJ1-1; v_call: TRBV6-5; cdr3_aa: CASRGQGVGGTEAFF
j_call: TRBJ1-3; v_call: TRBV30; cdr3_aa: CAWSATIAGNTIYF
j_call: TRBJ2-1; v_call: TRBV29-1; cdr3_aa: CSVEAENEQFF
j_call: TRBJ1-6; v_call: TRBV4-1; cdr3_aa: CASSRTVNSPLHF
j_call: TRBJ1-1; v_call: TRBV7-9; cdr3_aa: CASSLQGSASTEAFF
j_call: TRBJ2-1; v_call: TRBV3-1/TRBV3-2; cdr3_aa: CASSQSGLAGGPRNEQFF
j_call: TRBJ2-4; v_call: TRBV7-6; cdr3_aa: CASSQQGAKNIQYF
j_call: TRBJ2-3; v_call: TRBV28; cdr3_aa: CASSLTGDTQYF
j_call: TRBJ1-2; v_call: TRBV4-1; cdr3_aa: CASSQGDRHKVSYGYTF
j_call: TRBJ2-7; v_call: TRBV5-4; cdr3_aa: CASSSLDRSYEQYF
j_call: TRBJ1-1; v_call: TRBV29-1; cdr3_aa: CSVEEGSKNTEAFF
j_call: TRBJ2-7; v_call: TRBV7-9; cdr3_aa: CASSLGRSYEQYF
j_call: TRBJ2-5; v_call: TRBV19; cdr3_aa: CASSIGVEGNSYQETQYF
j_call: TRBJ1-5; v_call: TRBV7-8; cdr3_aa: CASSLEGGPSNQPQHF
j_call: TRBJ2-1; v_call: TRBV30; cdr3_aa: CAWSPRGAYNEQFF
j_call: TRBJ2-5; v_call: TRBV28; cdr3_aa: CATFVSGSETQYF
j_call: TRBJ2-5; v_call: TRBV27; cdr3_aa: CASSLSGTGIPNNQETQYF
j_call: TRBJ2-1; v_call: TRBV6-5; cdr3_aa: CASRSGTSGYNEQFF
j_call: TRBJ1-1; v_call: TRBV18; cdr3_aa: CASSPSSRNTEAFF
j_call: TRBJ2-7; v_call: TRBV7-2; cdr3_aa: CASSLGGPSSYEQYF
j_call: TRBJ1-2; v_call: TRBV28; cdr3_aa: CASSFSEAGGYGYTF
j_call: TRBJ2-5; v_call: TRBV7-3; cdr3_aa: CASSLDRGSETQYF
j_call: TRBJ2-1; v_call: TRBV12-5; cdr3_aa: CATHLQTGAEQFF
j_call: TRBJ1-5; v_call: TRBV19; cdr3_aa: CASSMSQGIQPQHF
j_call: TRBJ2-3; v_call: TRBV7-2; cdr3_aa: CASSLGDSRRTDTQYF
j_call: TRBJ1-2; v_call: TRBV14; cdr3_aa: CASSQDLGLYGYTF
j_call: TRBJ2-7; v_call: TRBV29-1; cdr3_aa: CSVLRDNSYEQYF
j_call: TRBJ2-3; v_call: TRBV25-1; cdr3_aa: CASIGQISTDTQYF
j_call: TRBJ1-2; v_call: TRBV19; cdr3_aa: CASYLQGNYGYTF
j_call: TRBJ2-7; v_call: TRBV10-2; cdr3_aa: CASSESTGTAMAEQYF
j_call: TRBJ2-1; v_call: TRBV3-1/TRBV3-2; cdr3_aa: CASSHGILAGPYNEQFF
j_call: TRBJ1-1; v_call: TRBV4-1; cdr3_aa: CASFSPGRDTEAFF
j_call: TRBJ2-7; v_call: TRBV7-2; cdr3_aa: CASSLRGSEQYF
j_call: TRBJ2-3; v_call: TRBV7-9; cdr3_aa: CASSSLGGVGDTQYF
j_call: TRBJ2-1; v_call: TRBV11-3; cdr3_aa: CASSLAPGTEYNEQFF
j_call: TRBJ1-6; v_call: TRBV27; cdr3_aa: CASSSWTEPENSPLHF